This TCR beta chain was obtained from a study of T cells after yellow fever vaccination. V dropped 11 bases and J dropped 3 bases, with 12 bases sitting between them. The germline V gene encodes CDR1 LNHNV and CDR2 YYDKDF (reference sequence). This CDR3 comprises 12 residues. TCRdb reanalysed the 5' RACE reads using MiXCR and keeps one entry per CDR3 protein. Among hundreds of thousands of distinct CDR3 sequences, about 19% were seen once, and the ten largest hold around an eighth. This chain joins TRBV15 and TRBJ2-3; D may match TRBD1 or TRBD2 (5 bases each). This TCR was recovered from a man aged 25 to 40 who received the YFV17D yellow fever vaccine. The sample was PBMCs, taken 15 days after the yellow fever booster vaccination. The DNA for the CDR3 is TGTGCCGCACGGGGCGCAACAGATACGCAGTATTTT. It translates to CAARGATDTQYF.